This T cell receptor beta chain was captured by sequencing in a study of T cell responses to AZD1222 COVID-19 vaccine. Notes on the study in general: Of the AZD1222 recipients, only 5 or 6 were seropositive at baseline. Donors were largely white British and mainly female; clonal diversity was possibly underestimated. In all cases, repertoires were sampled only after the peak T cell response. Receipt of two AZD1222 doses was followed by a rise in Spike-specific TCR breadth and depth.

Germline CDR1 SEHNR, CDR2 FQNEAQ (reference sequence). The CDR3 totals 12 residues. V dropped 6 bases and J dropped 13 bases, with 16 bases sitting between them. Points on this clone: Its antigen is currently unknown.

Clones were sequenced by immunoSEQ multiplex PCR, and TCRdb holds only the in-frame ones, with some missing. The sample records approximately 140,000 clones, 80% to 95% being singletons. The rearrangement joins TRBV7-9 to TRBJ2-1, with a weak D call TRBD2 (5 bases). This clonotype was obtained from an adult in good health. This specimen was peripheral blood, taken on day 0 of MenACWY control vaccination. The CDR3 sequence: CASRLSSSIQFF. CDR3 in DNA: TGTGCCAGCAGATTATCTAGCTCAATACAGTTCTTC.